The sample holds one count of the clone carrying this T cell receptor beta chain. Seattle researchers signed up patients amid active infection and tracked them longitudinally. These data originate in a study of blood T cell repertoires in COVID-19. Study-level background: Donors in the United States, Italy and Spain gave samples during acute or convalescent COVID-19. Nucleic acid was either cDNA or gDNA, and it came from T cells, B-cell-depleted T cells, or PBMCs.

The repertoire was sequenced with immunoSEQ multiplex PCR; TCRdb's copy has only in-frame clones and lacks some. The profile shows some 80,000 clones, approximately 81% of them singletons. The source of this sequence is a man between 60 and 75 years old with COVID-19, enrolled during active disease. The sequenced material came from peripheral blood.

In nucleotides, the CDR3 is TGTGCCAGCAGTTTTACAGGGGGGAGAGTGTGGAATGAGCAGTTCTTC. This encodes CASSFTGGRVWNEQFF. The rearrangement joins TRBV6-5 to TRBJ2-1; 8 nucleotides line up with TRBD1. CDR1 is MNHEY, CDR2 SVGAGI, per germline. This CDR3 has 16 amino acids. V lost 4 bases and J lost 7; bases outside the gene matches: 12.